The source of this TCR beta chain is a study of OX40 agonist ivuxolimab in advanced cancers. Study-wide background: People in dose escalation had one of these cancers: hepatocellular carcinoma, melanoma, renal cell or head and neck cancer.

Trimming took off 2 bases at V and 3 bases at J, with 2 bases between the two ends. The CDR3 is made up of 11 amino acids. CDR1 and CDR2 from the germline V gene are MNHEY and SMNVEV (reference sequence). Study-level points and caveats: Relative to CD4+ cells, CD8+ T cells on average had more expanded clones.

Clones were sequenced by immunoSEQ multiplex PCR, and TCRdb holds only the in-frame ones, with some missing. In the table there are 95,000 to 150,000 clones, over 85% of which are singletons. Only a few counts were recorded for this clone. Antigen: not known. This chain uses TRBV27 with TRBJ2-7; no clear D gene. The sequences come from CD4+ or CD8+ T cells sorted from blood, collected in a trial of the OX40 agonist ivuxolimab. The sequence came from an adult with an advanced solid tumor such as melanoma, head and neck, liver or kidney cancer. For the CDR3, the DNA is TGTGCCAGCAGTTTAGGCTACGAGCAGTACTTC. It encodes CASSLGYEQYF.